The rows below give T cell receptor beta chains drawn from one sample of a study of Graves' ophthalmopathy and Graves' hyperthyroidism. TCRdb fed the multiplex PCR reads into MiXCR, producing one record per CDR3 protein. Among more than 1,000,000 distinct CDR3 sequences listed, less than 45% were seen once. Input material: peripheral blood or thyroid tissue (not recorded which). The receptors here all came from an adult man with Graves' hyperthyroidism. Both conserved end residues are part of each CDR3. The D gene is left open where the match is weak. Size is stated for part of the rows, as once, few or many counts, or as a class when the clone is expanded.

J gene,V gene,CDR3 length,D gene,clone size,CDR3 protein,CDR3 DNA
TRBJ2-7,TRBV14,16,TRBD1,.,CSSTHGSPGQGYEQYF,TGTTCCAGCACCCACGGATCTCCGGGACAGGGTTACGAGCAGTACTTC
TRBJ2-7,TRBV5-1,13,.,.,CASSEAPGGEQYF,TGCGCCAGCAGCGAGGCCCCTGGCGGGGAGCAGTACTTC
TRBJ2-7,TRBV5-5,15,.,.,CASSLLVGPSYEQYF,TGTGCCAGCAGCTTGTTAGTTGGGCCCTCCTACGAGCAGTACTTC
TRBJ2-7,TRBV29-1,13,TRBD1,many,CSVEAQGAREQYF,TGCAGCGTTGAGGCTCAGGGGGCGCGCGAGCAGTACTTC
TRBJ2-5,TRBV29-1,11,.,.,CSGGLQETQYF,TGCAGCGGAGGTCTGCAAGAGACCCAGTACTTC
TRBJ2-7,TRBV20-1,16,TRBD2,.,CSARDRETSIRYEQYF,TGCAGTGCTAGAGATCGGGAGACTAGCATACGCTACGAGCAGTACTTC
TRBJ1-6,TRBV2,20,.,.,CASRANPDYEQYFGPAPLHF,.
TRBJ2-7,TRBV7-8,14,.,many,CASSLEANSYEQYF,TGTGCCAGCAGCTTAGAGGCCAACTCCTACGAGCAGTACTTC
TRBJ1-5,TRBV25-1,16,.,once,CASSARGPQGYQPQHF,TGTGCCAGCAGTGCTAGAGGACCCCAGGGGTATCAGCCCCAGCATTTT
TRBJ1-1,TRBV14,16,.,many,CASSRRVQGWGTEAFF,TGTGCCAGCAGTCGTCGGGTACAGGGCTGGGGCACTGAAGCTTTCTTT
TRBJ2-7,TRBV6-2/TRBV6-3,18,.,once,CASSYSIDGAGVSYEQYF,TGTGCCAGCAGTTATAGTATCGATGGGGCAGGCGTCTCCTACGAGCAGTACTTC
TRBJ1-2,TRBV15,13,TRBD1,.,CAPLDRGYYGYTF,TGTGCCCCGCTGGACAGGGGCTACTATGGCTACACCTTC
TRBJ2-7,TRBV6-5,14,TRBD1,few,CASTLWQGANEQYF,TGTGCCAGCACTCTATGGCAGGGGGCGAATGAGCAGTACTTC
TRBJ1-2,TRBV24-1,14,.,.,CATSEAGVNYGYTF,TGTGCCACCAGTGAAGCAGGGGTCAACTATGGCTACACCTTC
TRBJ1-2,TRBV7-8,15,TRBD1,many,CASSPDRGRSDGYTF,TGTGCCAGCAGCCCGGACAGGGGGCGCTCGGATGGCTACACCTTC
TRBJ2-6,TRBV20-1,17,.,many,CSAIVGRSISGANVLTF,TGCAGTGCTATTGTTGGCAGGTCCATCTCTGGGGCCAACGTCCTGACTTTC
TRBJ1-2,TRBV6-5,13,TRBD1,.,CASSAWTGSSYTF,TGTGCCAGCAGCGCTTGGACAGGGTCAAGCTACACCTTC
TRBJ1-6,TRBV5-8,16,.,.,CASSLVRGQVGSPLHF,TGTGCCAGCAGCTTGGTGCGGGGGCAAGTTGGTTCACCCCTCCACTTT
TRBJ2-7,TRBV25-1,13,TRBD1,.,CASSWTGFYEQYF,TGTGCCAGCAGTTGGACAGGCTTCTACGAGCAGTACTTC
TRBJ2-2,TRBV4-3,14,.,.,CASSRIRNTGELFF,TGCGCCAGCTCTCGGATACGAAACACCGGGGAGCTGTTTTTT
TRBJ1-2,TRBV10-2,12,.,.,CASSYSWYGYTF,TGTGCCAGCAGTTACTCGTGGTATGGCTACACCTTC
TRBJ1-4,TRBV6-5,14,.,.,CASSAGDGNEKLFF,TGTGCCAGCAGTGCTGGGGACGGGAATGAAAAACTGTTTTTT
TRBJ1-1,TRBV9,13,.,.,CASSAGGDKGAFF,TGTGCCAGCAGCGCAGGAGGGGATAAAGGCGCTTTCTTT
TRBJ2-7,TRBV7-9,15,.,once,CASSHRGIPAYEQYF,TGTGCCAGCAGCCACCGGGGGATACCCGCCTACGAGCAGTACTTC
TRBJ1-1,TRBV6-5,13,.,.,CASISAGSTEAFF,TGTGCCAGCATATCGGCAGGGAGCACTGAAGCTTTCTTT
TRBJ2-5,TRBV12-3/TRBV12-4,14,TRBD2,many,CASSPWGGQETQYF,TGTGCCAGCAGCCCATGGGGGGGGCAAGAGACCCAGTACTTC
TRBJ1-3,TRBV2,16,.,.,CASSAPGENSGNTIYF,TGTGCCAGCAGTGCCCCGGGGGAGAACTCTGGAAACACCATATATTTT
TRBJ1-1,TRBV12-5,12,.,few,CASGLGYQEAFF,TGTGCTAGTGGTTTAGGGTATCAGGAAGCTTTCTTT
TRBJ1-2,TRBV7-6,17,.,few,CASSPRGQNVPNYGYTF,TGTGCCAGCAGCCCACGTGGACAGAATGTTCCTAACTATGGCTACACCTTC
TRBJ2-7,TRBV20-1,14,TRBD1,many,CSARVPGQGYEQYF,TGCAGTGCTAGGGTACCGGGACAGGGCTACGAGCAGTACTTC
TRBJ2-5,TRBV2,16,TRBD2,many,CASGSGLASYQETQYF,TGTGCCAGCGGCTCAGGACTAGCGTCGTACCAAGAGACCCAGTACTTC
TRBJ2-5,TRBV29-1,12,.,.,CSPPALTETQYF,TGCAGCCCACCCGCCCTGACAGAGACCCAGTACTTC
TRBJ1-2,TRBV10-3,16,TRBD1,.,CAISEPVRISGGGDTF,TGTGCCATCAGTGAGCCCGTTCGAATATCAGGGGGGGGAGACACCTTC
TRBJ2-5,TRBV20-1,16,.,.,CSARDSRGQNNQPQYF,TGCAGTGCTAGAGATTCCCGTGGACAGAACAATCAGCCCCAGTACTTC
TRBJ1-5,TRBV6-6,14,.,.,CASTLGRAEETQHF,TGTGCCAGCACCTTGGGCAGGGCGGAGGAGACCCAGCATTTT
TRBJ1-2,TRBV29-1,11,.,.,CSVDSGGGYTF,TGCAGCGTTGACAGTGGGGGTGGCTACACCTTC
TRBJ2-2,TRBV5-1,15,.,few,CASSSLGSEEGELFF,TGCGCCAGCAGCTCTCTAGGGTCCGAGGAGGGGGAGCTGTTTTTT
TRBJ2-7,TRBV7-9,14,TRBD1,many,CASSLSGQTYEQYF,TGTGCCAGCAGCTTATCGGGACAGACCTACGAGCAGTACTTC
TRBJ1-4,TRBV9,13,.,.,CASSNRENEKLFF,TGTGCCAGCAGCAACAGGGAGAATGAAAAACTGTTTTTT
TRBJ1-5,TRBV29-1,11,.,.,CSEGRDQPQHF,TGCAGCGAGGGGCGGGATCAGCCCCAGCATTTT
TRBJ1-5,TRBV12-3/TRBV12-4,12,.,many,CASSWVGQPQHF,TGTGCCAGCAGTTGGGTCGGGCAGCCCCAGCATTTT
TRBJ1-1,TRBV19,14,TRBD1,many,CASSRQGAGTEAFF,TGTGCCAGCAGCAGACAGGGGGCGGGAACTGAAGCTTTCTTT